This T cell receptor beta chain was observed in a study of T-cell reconstitution after alpha-beta-depleted transplantation in children. This clonotype appeared a few times. Preparation of the TCRbeta library involved a method that used unique molecular identifiers. TCRdb called the PCR reads again in MiXCR, with one record for every CDR3 protein. In the table there are roughly 590,000 distinct CDR3 sequences, roughly 17% of which are singletons. This CDR3 comprises 15 residues. Trimming left V 7 bases short and J 7 bases short, with 21 bases between. Germline lookup yields CDR1 SGHKS and CDR2 YYEKEE (reference sequence).

The sequencing here drew on PBMCs from the stem cell graft donor, taken from the stem cell graft. The TCR comes from a human donor who donated a stem cell graft to a child with acute myeloid leukemia. This chain links TRBV5-5 with TRBJ2-1; TRBD2 is a possible D gene (6 bases). This chain's CDR3 is CASLDTSNVPNEQFF. CDR3 coding DNA: TGTGCCAGCTTGGATACTAGCAATGTTCCAAATGAGCAGTTCTTC. The variable domain in full, with the rest retrieved from reference TRBV5-5 and TRBJ2-1, is DAGVTQSPTHLIKTRGQQVTLRCSPISGHKSVSWYQQVLGQGPQFIFQYYEKEERGRGNFPDRFSARQFPNYSSELNVNALLLGDSALYLCASLDTSNVPNEQFFGPGTRLTVL.